This TCR beta chain was sequenced for a study of EBV T-cell therapy then PD-1 blockade in nasopharyngeal carcinoma. Treatment reported: AdE1-LMPpoly-expanded autologous EBV-specific T-cell therapy followed by anti-PD-1 nivolumab. A word on this clone: Antigen: not known.

V dropped 3 bases and J dropped 6 bases, with 9 bases sitting between them. Per germline, CDR1 LGHNA and CDR2 YSLEER. This CDR3 is built from 14 residues. The table came from immunoSEQ multiplex PCR; TCRdb's copy has only in-frame clones and leaves some out. This table holds more than 11,000 clones, 80% to 90% found once. Sequencing was performed on CD8+ T cells from blood, taken around day 100 from a patient whose treatment included autologous EBV-specific T cells and nivolumab. The sequence was obtained from a man aged 35 to 55 with nasopharyngeal carcinoma. The rearrangement joins TRBV4-3 to TRBJ1-6; D not resolved. The CDR3 sequence is CASSQGRANSPLHF. In nucleotides, the CDR3 is TGCGCCAGCAGCCAGGGGAGGGCTAATTCACCCCTCCACTTT.